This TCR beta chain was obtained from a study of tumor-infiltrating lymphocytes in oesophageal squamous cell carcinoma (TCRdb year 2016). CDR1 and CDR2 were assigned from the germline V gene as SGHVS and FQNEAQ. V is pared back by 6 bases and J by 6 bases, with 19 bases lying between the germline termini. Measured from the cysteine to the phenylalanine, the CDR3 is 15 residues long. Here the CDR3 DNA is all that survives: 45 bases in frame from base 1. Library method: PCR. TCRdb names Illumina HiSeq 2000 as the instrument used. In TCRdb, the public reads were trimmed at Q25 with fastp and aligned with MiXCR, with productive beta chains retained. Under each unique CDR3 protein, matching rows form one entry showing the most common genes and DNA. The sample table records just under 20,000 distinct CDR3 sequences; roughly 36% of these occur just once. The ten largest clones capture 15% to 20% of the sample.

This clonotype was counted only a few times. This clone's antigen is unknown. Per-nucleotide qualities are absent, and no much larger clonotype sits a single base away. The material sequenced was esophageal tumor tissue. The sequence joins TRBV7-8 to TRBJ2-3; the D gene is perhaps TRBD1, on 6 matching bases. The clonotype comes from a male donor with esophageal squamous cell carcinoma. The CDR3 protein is CASRRTGNPRDTQYF. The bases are TGTGCCAGCAGGCGAACAGGGAATCCCCGGGATACGCAGTATTTT.